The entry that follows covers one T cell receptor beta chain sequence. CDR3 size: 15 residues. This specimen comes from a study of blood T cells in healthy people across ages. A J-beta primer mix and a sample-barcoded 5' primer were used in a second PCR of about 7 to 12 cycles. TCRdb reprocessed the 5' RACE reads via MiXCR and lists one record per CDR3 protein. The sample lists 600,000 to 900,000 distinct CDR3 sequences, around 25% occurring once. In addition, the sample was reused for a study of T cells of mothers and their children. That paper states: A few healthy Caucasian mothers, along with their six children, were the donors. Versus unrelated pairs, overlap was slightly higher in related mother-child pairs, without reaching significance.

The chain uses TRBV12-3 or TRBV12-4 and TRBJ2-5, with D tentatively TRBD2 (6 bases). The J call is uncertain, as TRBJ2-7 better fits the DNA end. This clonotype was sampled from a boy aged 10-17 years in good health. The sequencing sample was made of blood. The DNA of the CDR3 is TGTGCCAGCAAGGAGGGGAATGACCCCTCCTACGAGCAGTACTTC. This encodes CASKEGNDPSYEQYF.